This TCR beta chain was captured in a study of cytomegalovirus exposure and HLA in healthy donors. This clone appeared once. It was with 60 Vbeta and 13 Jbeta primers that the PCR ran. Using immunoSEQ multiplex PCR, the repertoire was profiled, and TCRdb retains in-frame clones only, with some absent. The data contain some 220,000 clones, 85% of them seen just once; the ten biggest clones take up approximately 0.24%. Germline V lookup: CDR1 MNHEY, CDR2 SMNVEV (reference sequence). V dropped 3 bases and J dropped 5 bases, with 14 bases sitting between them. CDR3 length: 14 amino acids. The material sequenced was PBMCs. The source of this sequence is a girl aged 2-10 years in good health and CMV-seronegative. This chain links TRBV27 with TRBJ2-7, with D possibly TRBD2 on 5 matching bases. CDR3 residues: CASSLRALPHEQYF. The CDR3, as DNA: TGTGCCAGCAGTTTGAGGGCTCTTCCTCACGAGCAGTACTTC.